The T cell receptor (beta chain) described here comes from a study of blood T cell repertoires in COVID-19. Study-level background: Acute and convalescent COVID-19 samples came from the United States, Italy and Spain. Nucleic acid was either cDNA or gDNA, and it came from T cells, B-cell-depleted T cells, or PBMCs.

This clone appeared a single time. Germline-derived CDR1 and CDR2 are LGHDT and YNNKEL (reference sequence). V lost 1 base and J 8 bases, leaving 17 bases between the germline ends. This CDR3 spans 16 amino acids. In the original analysis: Reference gene primers were amplified, and this amplification served to estimate nucleated cell counts. Data came from immunoSEQ multiplex PCR; TCRdb stores just in-frame clones and leaves some out. The V and J calls and clone size come from that table; D and trimming were worked out from the DNA. The sample gives approximately 230,000 clones, around four fifths of which show up once; around 3.6% is in the top ten.

The TCR was taken from a woman aged 40 to 50 with active or convalescent COVID-19. Sample: peripheral blood. V gene TRBV3-1 (or the pseudogene TRBV3-2) combines with J gene TRBJ1-4; D possibly corresponds to TRBD1 (5 bases). The CDR3 region is CASSQVPAGKNEKLFF. The CDR3 bases are TGTGCCAGCAGCCAAGTGCCCGCAGGGAAGAACGAAAAACTGTTTTTT.